This is a list of T cell receptor beta chains from one sample in a study of blood T cells in healthy people across ages. TCRdb re-derived calls from the 5' RACE reads in MiXCR, one entry per CDR3 protein. There are 1 million to 1.2 million distinct CDR3 sequences in the sample; roughly two fifths occur only once, and about 12% lies in the top ten. Sequenced input: blood. The receptors shown here come from a man aged 18 to 30 in good health. The CDR3 runs from the conserved cysteine through the conserved F or W. Fields, in order: V gene, clone size, J gene, D gene, CDR3 protein, CDR3 DNA. D genes are given only for firm matches. Size tells how often a clone was seen (once, few, many) or the class of an expanded clone, and some rows leave it out.

V: TRBV20-1; size: .; J: TRBJ1-2; D: TRBD1; CDR3: CSGRDRVYGYTF; DNA: TGCAGTGGCCGGGACAGGGTCTATGGCTACACCTTC
V: TRBV7-9; size: .; J: TRBJ1-3; D: .; CDR3: CASSLGSVSGNTIYF; DNA: TGTGCCAGCAGCTTGGGGTCCGTCTCCGGAAACACCATATATTTT
V: TRBV29-1; size: few; J: TRBJ1-1; D: .; CDR3: CSAQDPKMGAFF; DNA: TGCAGCGCCCAAGACCCGAAGATGGGAGCTTTCTTT
V: TRBV7-2; size: few; J: TRBJ1-2; D: TRBD1; CDR3: CASSLVGRGVNYGYTF; DNA: TGTGCCAGCAGCTTAGTGGGCAGGGGGGTTAACTATGGCTACACCTTC
V: TRBV20-1; size: .; J: TRBJ2-7; D: .; CDR3: CSATRTGNEQYF; DNA: TGCAGTGCTACCAGAACAGGGAACGAGCAGTACTTC
V: TRBV6-1; size: .; J: TRBJ1-1; D: .; CDR3: CASSNRMNTEAFF; DNA: TGTGCCAGCAGTAATCGTATGAACACTGAAGCTTTCTTT
V: TRBV21-1; size: .; J: TRBJ2-1; D: .; CDR3: CASSKDRTHDQETQFF; DNA: TGTGCCAGCAGCAAAGATCGAACTCACGATCAAGAGACCCAGTTCTTC
V: TRBV20-1; size: many; J: TRBJ2-3; D: .; CDR3: CSARDPRTTDTQYF; DNA: TGCAGTGCTAGAGATCCCAGAACCACAGATACGCAGTATTTT
V: TRBV24-1; size: .; J: TRBJ2-5; D: TRBD1; CDR3: CATSDPGQGLSFNEQYF; DNA: TGTGCCACCAGTGATCCGGGACAGGGGTTATCGTTCAATGAGCAGTACTTC
V: TRBV2; size: few; J: TRBJ2-7; D: .; CDR3: CASRAFGRYEQYF; DNA: TGTGCCAGCAGGGCCTTTGGGAGATACGAGCAGTACTTC
V: TRBV20-1; size: .; J: TRBJ1-1; D: .; CDR3: CSARDTGKGGNTEAFF; DNA: TGCAGTGCTAGAGATACAGGGAAAGGCGGGAACACTGAAGCTTTCTTT
V: TRBV13; size: once; J: TRBJ1-5; D: .; CDR3: CASNSSNQPQHF; DNA: TGTGCCAGCAACTCCTCAAATCAGCCCCAGCATTTT
V: TRBV25-1; size: .; J: TRBJ2-7; D: .; CDR3: CASSGAGQLSYEQYF; DNA: TGTGCCAGCAGTGGGGCGGGACAACTGTCCTACGAGCAGTACTTC
V: TRBV5-1; size: few; J: TRBJ1-4; D: .; CDR3: CASSLDGVRTNEKLFF; DNA: TGTGCCAGCAGCTTGGACGGAGTAAGAACTAATGAAAAACTGTTTTTT
V: TRBV7-9; size: .; J: TRBJ1-5; D: .; CDR3: CASSLAGTGQPQHF; DNA: TGTGCCAGCAGCCTTGCGGGGACGGGACAGCCCCAGCATTTT
V: TRBV20-1; size: .; J: TRBJ1-1; D: .; CDR3: CSAIVAGEKTEAFF; DNA: TGCAGTGCCATCGTTGCAGGGGAGAAGACTGAAGCTTTCTTT
V: TRBV9; size: few; J: TRBJ2-7; D: TRBD1; CDR3: CASSGDRDFNEQYF; DNA: TGTGCCAGCAGCGGGGACAGGGATTTCAACGAGCAGTACTTC
V: TRBV7-2; size: many; J: TRBJ2-5; D: TRBD2; CDR3: CASSPLAVETQYF; DNA: TGTGCCAGCAGCCCGCTAGCGGTAGAGACCCAGTACTTC
V: TRBV20-1; size: .; J: TRBJ2-6; D: .; CDR3: CSARDSPGANVLTF; DNA: TGCAGTGCTAGAGATTCACCTGGGGCCAACGTCCTGACTTTC
V: TRBV5-5; size: few; J: TRBJ2-1; D: TRBD2; CDR3: CASSLDLAGTDQFF; DNA: TGTGCCAGCAGCTTGGATCTAGCGGGGACGGATCAGTTCTTC
V: TRBV7-2; size: few; J: TRBJ2-1; D: TRBD2; CDR3: CASSPRSGGATYNEQFF; DNA: TGTGCCAGCAGCCCGCGTAGCGGGGGGGCGACTTACAATGAGCAGTTCTTC
V: TRBV9; size: .; J: TRBJ2-3; D: .; CDR3: CASSVGFDGTRAADTQYF; DNA: TGTGCCAGCAGCGTAGGGTTCGATGGGACAAGGGCGGCAGATACGCAGTATTTT
V: TRBV14; size: once; J: TRBJ1-2; D: .; CDR3: CASSLLLGNGYTF; DNA: TGTGCCAGCAGCCTTCTCTTGGGGAATGGCTACACCTTC
V: TRBV4-1; size: .; J: TRBJ1-2; D: .; CDR3: CASSQERGGWNYGYTF; DNA: TGCGCCAGCAGCCAAGAAAGGGGGGGCTGGAACTATGGCTACACCTTC
V: TRBV6-2/TRBV6-3; size: once; J: TRBJ2-1; D: TRBD2; CDR3: CASSSISGGPTYNEQFF; DNA: TGTGCCAGCAGTTCGATTAGCGGGGGCCCAACCTACAATGAGCAGTTCTTC
V: TRBV20-1; size: few; J: TRBJ2-3; D: TRBD1; CDR3: CSAGRTGAEADTQYF; DNA: TGCAGTGCTGGAAGGACAGGGGCAGAGGCAGATACGCAGTATTTT
V: TRBV2; size: few; J: TRBJ1-3; D: .; CDR3: CASTPRTSTGNTIYF; DNA: TGTGCCAGCACCCCCAGAACATCTACTGGAAACACCATATATTTT
V: TRBV5-1; size: .; J: TRBJ2-7; D: TRBD1; CDR3: CASSSGTGGSSYEQYF; DNA: TGCGCCAGCAGCTCCGGGACAGGGGGCTCCTCCTACGAGCAGTACTTC
V: TRBV2; size: .; J: TRBJ1-4; D: .; CDR3: CASSNRELGEKLFF; DNA: TGTGCCAGCAGTAACAGGGAACTTGGGGAAAAACTGTTTTTT
V: TRBV4-2; size: many; J: TRBJ1-2; D: .; CDR3: CASSQGGPNYGYTF; DNA: TGTGCCAGCAGCCAAGGAGGGCCTAACTATGGCTACACCTTC
V: TRBV20-1; size: few; J: TRBJ1-5; D: .; CDR3: CSASGEGDQPQHF; DNA: TGCAGTGCGAGTGGAGAGGGGGATCAGCCCCAGCATTTT
V: TRBV5-6; size: .; J: TRBJ1-5; D: .; CDR3: CAGSLLGGHGESYYSNQPQHF; DNA: TGTGCCGGCAGCTTGTTAGGGGGGCACGGGGAATCCTACTATAGCAATCAGCCCCAGCATTTT
V: TRBV12-3/TRBV12-4; size: .; J: TRBJ1-1; D: TRBD1; CDR3: CASSPNDRGTEAFF; DNA: TGTGCCAGCAGTCCAAATGACAGGGGCACTGAAGCTTTCTTT
V: TRBV6-6; size: .; J: TRBJ2-5; D: .; CDR3: CAGSYTGEETQYF; DNA: TGTGCCGGCAGTTATACAGGAGAAGAGACCCAGTACTTC
V: TRBV4-2; size: .; J: TRBJ2-3; D: .; CDR3: CASSQGNRDATDTQYF; DNA: TGTGCCAGCAGCCAAGGTAACCGGGACGCCACAGATACGCAGTATTTT
V: TRBV5-1; size: .; J: TRBJ2-7; D: TRBD2; CDR3: CASSTRTSGGLSSYNEQYF; DNA: TGCGCCAGCAGCACCCGGACTAGCGGGGGGTTGAGCTCCTACAATGAGCAGTACTTC
V: TRBV10-3; size: .; J: TRBJ2-1; D: .; CDR3: CAIKGSRGNEQFF; DNA: TGTGCCATCAAAGGCAGCCGTGGGAATGAGCAGTTCTTC
V: TRBV27; size: .; J: TRBJ2-2; D: .; CDR3: CASSRPKGELFF; DNA: TGTGCCAGCAGTCGCCCAAAGGGGGAGCTGTTTTTT
V: TRBV20-1; size: once; J: TRBJ1-6; D: .; CDR3: CSAPLRRNSPLHF; DNA: TGCAGTGCCCCCCTCAGGCGTAATTCACCCCTTCACTTT
V: TRBV28; size: .; J: TRBJ1-4; D: .; CDR3: CASSFPGTGQPNEKLFF; DNA: TGTGCCAGCAGTTTCCCGGGAACCGGACAGCCTAATGAAAAACTGTTTTTT
V: TRBV2; size: few; J: TRBJ2-3; D: TRBD1; CDR3: CASSPPGQDTDTQYF; DNA: TGTGCCAGCAGTCCCCCGGGACAGGACACAGATACGCAGTATTTT
V: TRBV12-3/TRBV12-4; size: .; J: TRBJ1-4; D: .; CDR3: CASSFGDPGEKLFF; DNA: TGTGCCAGCAGTTTCGGGGACCCTGGGGAAAAACTGTTTTTT
V: TRBV7-2; size: .; J: TRBJ2-1; D: TRBD2; CDR3: CASSVLRTSGNEQFF; DNA: TGTGCCAGCAGCGTTTTGAGGACTAGCGGCAATGAGCAGTTCTTC
V: TRBV2; size: .; J: TRBJ2-1; D: TRBD2; CDR3: CASKLTSGSYNEQFF; DNA: TGTGCCAGCAAATTGACTAGCGGGTCCTACAATGAGCAGTTCTTC
V: TRBV7-2; size: few; J: TRBJ1-2; D: TRBD1; CDR3: CASSSRQGVGYGYTF; DNA: TGTGCCAGCAGCTCTAGACAGGGTGTAGGGTATGGCTACACCTTC
V: TRBV19; size: .; J: TRBJ2-4; D: TRBD1; CDR3: CASKQKGADGNIQYF; DNA: TGTGCCAGTAAACAAAAGGGGGCTGACGGAAACATTCAGTACTTC
V: TRBV7-2; size: .; J: TRBJ1-1; D: .; CDR3: CASSQTRAGQFPEAFF; DNA: TGTGCCAGCAGCCAAACCCGCGCCGGGCAGTTTCCTGAAGCTTTCTTT
V: TRBV4-2; size: few; J: TRBJ1-4; D: TRBD1; CDR3: CASSQRQGDEKLFF; DNA: TGTGCCAGCAGCCAGAGACAGGGGGATGAAAAACTGTTTTTT
V: TRBV12-3/TRBV12-4; size: few; J: TRBJ1-2; D: TRBD1; CDR3: CASSLALVGGKNGYTF; DNA: TGTGCCAGCAGTTTAGCGCTGGTAGGGGGCAAAAATGGCTACACCTTC